This T cell receptor (beta chain) is drawn from a study of cytomegalovirus exposure and HLA in healthy donors. Notes on this clone: What it recognizes is unknown.

60 Vbeta and 13 Jbeta primers were used in PCR. TCRdb's table, derived via immunoSEQ multiplex PCR, lists solely in-frame clones and lacks some. Of approximately 85,000 clones in the sample, over 70% are singletons; the top ten hold roughly 32%. Study-wide results and caveats: The study labeled 150 to 200 TCR beta chains cytomegalovirus-associated.

The TCR sequence derives from a middle-aged man in good health and CMV-seropositive. Input material: PBMCs.

The chain's CDR3 is CATTILTNTEAFF. The CDR3 nucleotides are TGTGCCACCACTATATTAACCAACACTGAAGCTTTCTTT. The chain is built from TRBV6-1 and TRBJ1-1; unclear D gene. The V gene's germline CDR1 is MNHNS and CDR2 SASEGT. The CDR3 is made up of 13 amino acids. Trimming cost V 10 bases and J 2 bases, with 14 bases left between them.